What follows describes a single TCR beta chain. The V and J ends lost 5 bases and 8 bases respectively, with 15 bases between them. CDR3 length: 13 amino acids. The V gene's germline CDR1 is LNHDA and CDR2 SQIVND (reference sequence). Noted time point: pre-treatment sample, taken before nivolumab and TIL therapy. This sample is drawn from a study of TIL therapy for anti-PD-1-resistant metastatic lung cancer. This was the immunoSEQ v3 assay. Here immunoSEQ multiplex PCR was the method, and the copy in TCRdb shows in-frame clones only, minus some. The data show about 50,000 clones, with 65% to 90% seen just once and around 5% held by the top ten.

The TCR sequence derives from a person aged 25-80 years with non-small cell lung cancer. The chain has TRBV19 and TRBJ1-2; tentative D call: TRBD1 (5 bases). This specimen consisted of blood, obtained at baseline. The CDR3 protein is CASSLRAGQGYTF. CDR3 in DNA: TGTGCCAGTAGTCTTAGGGCAGGGCAAGGCTACACCTTC. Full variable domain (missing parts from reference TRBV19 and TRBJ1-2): DGGITQSPKYLFRKEGQNVTLSCEQNLNHDAMYWYRQDPGQGLRLIYYSQIVNDFQKGDIAEGYSVSREKKESFPLTVTSAQKNPTAFYLCASSLRAGQGYTFGSGTRLTVV.